The next 13 T cell receptor beta chains were all read from a single sample in a study of cytomegalovirus exposure and HLA in healthy donors. Primers for the PCR totalled 60 Vbeta and 13 Jbeta. The table came from immunoSEQ multiplex PCR; TCRdb's copy has only in-frame clones and leaves some out. The sample records 150,000 to 200,000 clones, around 80% being singletons. The sequencing input was PBMCs. The receptors come from a woman in her thirties or forties in good health and CMV-seronegative.

V usage is TRBV30 and J usage is TRBJ1-3; 7 positions agree with TRBD1. The CDR3 has 13 residues. CDR1 GTSNPN and CDR2 SVGIG come from the germline V gene (reference sequence). Trimming took 0 bases from V and 8 from J; bases not matched to a gene: 4. CDR3 residues: CAWSVNRGDTIYF. DNA for the CDR3: TGTGCCTGGAGTGTAAACAGGGGAGACACCATATATTTT.

The gene calls are TRBV7-9 and TRBJ2-7; perhaps TRBD2 as D (6 bases). V was trimmed by 6 bases and J by 1 base, leaving 10 bases between them. CDR1 and CDR2 from the germline V gene are SEHNR and FQNEAQ (reference sequence). The CDR3 contains 13 residues. In DNA, the CDR3 is TGTGCCAGCAGGGGGGAGGCGTCCTACGAGCAGTACTTC. Translated: CASRGEASYEQYF.

The rearrangement links TRBV5-3 to TRBJ2-7; TRBD2 might be the D (6 bases). Being an ORF, TRBV5-3 has a function that is uncertain. This CDR3 comprises 12 residues. Trimming stripped 2 bases from V and 4 bases from J, with 7 bases between. The CDR3 reads CARSLLAYEQYF. Here the CDR3 DNA reads TGTGCCAGAAGCTTACTAGCTTACGAGCAGTACTTC.

The chain uses TRBV7-9 and TRBJ2-7; TRBD2 matches 11 bases. J gave up 3 bases and V 3 bases, and 4 bases lay outside the gene matches. Germline V gene data show CDR1 as SEHNR and CDR2 as FQNEAQ (reference sequence). The CDR3 is 15 residues long. CDR3 residues: CASSLGTSGIYEQYF. DNA of the CDR3: TGTGCCAGCAGCTTGGGGACTAGCGGAATCTACGAGCAGTACTTC. Supplemented by reference TRBV7-9 and TRBJ2-7, the full variable domain reads DTGVSQNPRHKITKRGQNVTFRCDPISEHNRLYWYRQTLGQGPEFLTYFQNEAQLEKSRLLSDRFSAERPKGSFSTLEIQRTEQGDSAMYLCASSLGTSGIYEQYFGPGTRLTVT.

The chain combines TRBV7-2 with TRBJ2-7, with a tentative D call TRBD2 (5 bases). The CDR3 is 13 residues long. In germline, CDR1 is SGHTA, CDR2 FQGNSA. V lost 5 bases and J 3 bases, leaving 11 bases between the germline ends. CDR3 bases: TGTGCCAGCAGCCCGAGCGCGGGCTACGAGCAGTACTTC. Translating gives CASSPSAGYEQYF.

Concerning this clone: One junction end does not reproduce the germline sequence, and a read error may be involved. The J gene is TRBJ1-1, the V gene TRBV6-5; 9 positions match TRBD1. This CDR3 spans 14 amino acids. Looked up from germline, CDR1 is MNHEY and CDR2 is SVGAGI. Here the CDR3 DNA reads TGTGCCAGCAGGGGGACAGGGAAGAACGCTGAAGCTTTCTTT. This codes for CASRGTGKNAEAFF.

The chain joins TRBV7-9 to TRBJ2-7; the D gene is possibly TRBD2 (5 bases). Per the germline V gene, CDR1 is SEHNR and CDR2 is FQNEAQ (reference sequence). Trimming took 7 bases from V and 3 from J, leaving 10 bases between them. This CDR3 has 12 residues. CDR3 sequence (DNA): TGTGCCAGCACCAACGGGGACTACGAGCAGTACTTC. Encoded protein: CASTNGDYEQYF.

The V gene is TRBV5-1, the J gene TRBJ2-1; maybe TRBD2 (5 bases). Per the germline V gene, CDR1 is SGHRS and CDR2 is YFSETQ. This CDR3 is 15 amino acids long. V gave up 0 bases and J gave up 2 bases, with 9 bases separating them. DNA for the CDR3: TGCGCCAGCAGCTTGGCTCCGGGGACCTACAATGAGCAGTTCTTC. This codes for CASSLAPGTYNEQFF.

V gene TRBV19 combines with J gene TRBJ1-5, with D possibly TRBD1 on 6 matching bases. The CDR3 extends over 17 amino acids. With 5 bases removed from V and 0 bases from J, the gap between germline ends came to 17 bases. The V gene's germline CDR1 is LNHDA and CDR2 SQIVND (reference sequence). The CDR3 DNA follows: TGTGCCAGTAGTTGGGGACACCTAGTCCGTAGCAATCAGCCCCAGCATTTT. Translating it yields CASSWGHLVRSNQPQHF.

The gene calls are TRBV19 and TRBJ1-1, with D perhaps matching TRBD1 (5 bases). The CDR3 has 16 amino acids. CDR1 and CDR2 from the germline V gene are LNHDA and SQIVND (reference sequence). V lost 5 bases and J 0 bases, leaving 16 bases between the germline ends. The CDR3, as DNA: TGTGCCAGTAGTCCCCCAGACAGAACACTGAACACTGAAGCTTTCTTT. Encoded protein: CASSPPDRTLNTEAFF.

V usage is TRBV5-1 and J usage is TRBJ2-7; 8 bases are shared with TRBD1. The V gene end was trimmed by 4 bases and the J gene end by 1 base; junction bases not matched to a gene: 10. CDR1 is SGHRS, CDR2 YFSETQ, per germline. The CDR3 sequence is 16 residues long. The CDR3 protein is CASSTVDRGISYEQYF. The CDR3 DNA reads as TGCGCCAGCAGCACCGTCGACAGGGGTATTTCCTACGAGCAGTACTTC.

This clone appeared a few times. This chain joins TRBV6-1 and TRBJ2-7; TRBD2 matches 8 bases. Per the germline V gene, CDR1 is MNHNS and CDR2 is SASEGT. J lost 5 bases, V lost 8 bases, and 14 bases had no gene match. This CDR3 is 15 amino acids long. CDR3 residues: CASVPQREWRNEQYF. In nucleotides, the CDR3 is TGTGCCAGCGTCCCCCAGCGGGAGTGGAGGAACGAGCAGTACTTC.

The chain combines TRBV2 with TRBJ2-1, with TRBD1 matching 10 bases. With V trimmed by 2 bases and J by 5 bases, 9 bases remained unmatched. The CDR3 length is 17 residues. The germline CDR1 and CDR2 sequences are SNHLY and FYNNEI. The CDR3 loop reads CASSERQGAIKNNEQFF. The CDR3 region has the DNA TGTGCCAGCAGTGAACGACAGGGGGCGATTAAGAACAATGAGCAGTTCTTC.